This T cell receptor beta chain stems from a study of blood T cells in healthy people across ages. Findings and caveats of the study: Samples with more naive T cells showed higher observed beta diversity.

Worth noting for this clonotype: Its antigen is unknown.

Each sample gave at least 6.5 million isolated PBMCs. Per sample, extraction of total RNA gave at least 6 micrograms in every case. The second PCR ran about 6 to 12 cycles with a sample-barcoded 5' primer and J-beta primers. Each CDR3 protein is one row after TCRdb ran MiXCR on the 5' RACE reads. The profile shows roughly 1,100,000 distinct CDR3 sequences, 25% of them singletons. The same data also contributed to another study, on T cells of mothers and their children.

This TCR was recovered from a girl aged 2 to 10 in good health. Sequences were obtained from blood.

The CDR3 DNA reads as TGTGCCAGCAGTTTACGGGGAGACAATGAAAAACTGTTTTTT. Translated, it gives CASSLRGDNEKLFF. The chain carries TRBV12-3 or TRBV12-4 and TRBJ1-4, with D unclear. The CDR3 contains 14 residues. With 2 bases removed from V and 5 bases from J, the gap between germline ends came to 9 bases.